Following are 10 T cell receptor beta chains from one sample sequenced in a study of blood T cells in healthy people across ages. Primers used in a second PCR of about 6 to 11 cycles were a sample-barcoded 5' primer and a J-beta primer mix. One entry per CDR3 protein results from TCRdb running MiXCR on the 5' RACE reads. Among 1.5 million to 2 million distinct CDR3 sequences, less than 50% were seen once, and the ten largest hold around 2.1%. The material sequenced was blood. These receptors came from a woman between 35 and 50 years old in good health.

This chain links TRBV6-6 with TRBJ1-2; 10 bases are a match to TRBD1. Germline V gives CDR1 MNHNY, CDR2 SVGAGI (reference sequence). The CDR3 contains 16 residues. Germline trimming cut 7 bases from V and 5 bases from J; bases unmatched to any gene: 13. The CDR3 protein is CASNPSVGQGFYGYTF. As DNA, the CDR3 is TGTGCCAGCAACCCCTCGGTGGGACAGGGGTTTTATGGCTACACCTTC.

The CDR3 region is CASRPTGTGNQPQHF. For the CDR3, the DNA is TGTGCCAGCAGACCCACAGGGACGGGCAATCAGCCCCAGCATTTT. The chain employs TRBV6-2 or TRBV6-3 and TRBJ1-5, with D possibly being TRBD1 (6 bases). The CDR3 loop spans 15 amino acids. V was shortened by 6 bases and J by 2 bases, with 14 bases between the two germline ends. CDR1 and CDR2 (germline): MNHEY, SVGEGT.

The V and J genes are TRBV29-1 and TRBJ1-1; the D is unclear. V shed 5 bases and J shed 3 bases, with 16 bases lying between them. The CDR3 runs 14 residues. Germline loops: CDR1 SQVTM, CDR2 ANQGSEA. In nucleotides, the CDR3 is TGCAGCGTTTCGGTCAGGTCGCGGTACACTGAAGCTTTCTTT. Encoded protein: CSVSVRSRYTEAFF.

The chain uses TRBV20-1 and TRBJ2-1, with 7 bases aligning to TRBD1. CDR3 length: 18 residues. Per germline, CDR1 DFQATT and CDR2 SNEGSKA (reference sequence). V gave up 5 bases and J gave up 0 bases; unmatched junction bases: 16. The CDR3: CSASQGGLTMSSYNEQFF. The CDR3 region has the DNA TGCAGTGCTTCTCAAGGGGGCCTAACGATGAGCTCCTACAATGAGCAGTTCTTC.

V usage is TRBV15 and J usage is TRBJ2-1; 12 bases align to TRBD1. The CDR3 contains 15 residues. The ends lost 6 bases at V and 7 bases at J; junction bases unmatched: 7. Germline V CDR1 and CDR2: LNHNV, YYDKDF (reference sequence). CDR3 amino acids: CATRPRDRGLNEQFF. The DNA for the CDR3 is TGTGCCACCAGACCCCGGGACAGGGGGCTTAATGAGCAGTTCTTC.

The V and J genes are TRBV25-1 and TRBJ1-2; no definite D call. Germline CDR1 MGHDK, CDR2 SYGVNS. The CDR3 extends over 15 amino acids. Trimming took 5 bases from V and 7 from J, leaving 20 bases between them. In DNA form, the CDR3 reads TGTGCCAGCAGTACTTCCAAGGGTGTTGTAGGTGGCTACACCTTC. It codes for CASSTSKGVVGGYTF.

This chain joins TRBV7-1 and TRBJ2-1, with 9 bases lining up with TRBD2. TRBV7-1 is identified as an open reading frame with a role that is uncertain. The ends lost 3 bases at V and 5 bases at J; junction bases unmatched: 5. This CDR3 region has 15 residues. The CDR3 sequence is CASSSPGTSNNEQFF. CDR3 sequence (DNA): TGTGCCAGCAGCTCGCCCGGGACTAGCAACAATGAGCAGTTCTTC.

The V gene is TRBV10-1, the J gene TRBJ2-2; maybe TRBD2 (5 bases). V lost 3 bases, J lost 7 bases, and 15 bases lay in between. Germline V CDR1 and CDR2: WNHNN, SYGVQD (reference sequence). CDR3 size: 15 residues. In nucleotides, the CDR3 is TGCGCCAGCAGTGACCAACCGTGGAGCGGCGGGGAGCTGTTTTTT. It is translated as CASSDQPWSGGELFF.

The rearrangement joins TRBV20-1 to TRBJ1-1; D unresolved. The germline V gene encodes CDR1 DFQATT and CDR2 SNEGSKA (reference sequence). CDR3 length: 15 residues. Trimming left V 1 base short and J 1 base short, with 13 bases between. CDR3 DNA: TGCAGTGCTAGAGGCTGGGGAGAAGGGAACACTGAAGCTTTCTTT. This translates into CSARGWGEGNTEAFF.

This clonotype appeared a single time. This rearrangement joins TRBV7-2 to TRBJ1-2; D is unclear. CDR1 is SGHTA, CDR2 FQGNSA, per germline. The CDR3 runs to 14 residues. The V end was cut by 5 bases, the J end by 6 bases, with 16 bases between. CDR3 nucleotides: TGTGCCAGCAGCGGATTGGACGGGCTGGATGGCTACACCTTC. Its protein is CASSGLDGLDGYTF. The variable domain in full, completed from reference TRBV7-2 and TRBJ1-2, reads GAGVSQSPSNKVTEKGKDVELRCDPISGHTALYWYRQSLGQGLEFLIYFQGNSAPDKSGLPSDRFSAERTGGSVSTLTIQRTQQEDSAVYLCASSGLDGLDGYTFGSGTRLTVV.